This TCR beta chain comes out of a study of blood T cell repertoires in COVID-19. Overall study: PBMCs, B-cell-depleted T cells, or T cells were the source of the cDNA or gDNA that made up the material.

The CDR3 contains 16 residues. Germline V gene sequence: CDR1 SGHRS, CDR2 YFSETQ. V lost 4 bases to trimming and J lost 0 bases, with 14 bases between them. Two consecutive negative NP/OP PCR tests, clearance, or resolved symptoms defined Cohort 3 recovery. Original processing notes: Nucleated cell counts were estimated from reference gene primer amplification. Libraries were prepared by immunoSEQ multiplex PCR; TCRdb keeps only in-frame clonotypes and omits some of them. V and J calls and clone size follow that table, whereas D and trimming were derived from the DNA. The sample includes fewer than 400,000 clones, roughly 87% seen only once; the top ten take just under 9%.

The chain carries TRBV5-1 and TRBJ2-1; a weak D match, TRBD2 (5 bases). This sequence originates from a woman between 18 and 29 years old who had recovered from COVID-19. The sample consisted of PBMCs or T cells enriched from blood (not recorded which). The CDR3 coding sequence is TGCGCCAGCAGCCCTGAGACGGGGTACTCCTACAATGAGCAGTTCTTC. It yields the protein CASSPETGYSYNEQFF.